This TCR beta chain was obtained from a study of CD8 T cells in ankylosing spondylitis. Study-wide results and caveats: Matched ankylosing spondylitis synovial fluid reportedly showed significant enrichment of disease-linked clones. It appeared that ankylosing spondylitis blood was characterized by a TCR beta motif of 8 or 9 highly homologous variants. Certain motif variants had earlier been reported in reactive arthritis synovial fluid and blood.

For this clonotype: What it binds is unknown.

The CDR3 sequence is 15 residues long. In germline, CDR1 is SEHNR, CDR2 FQNEAQ (reference sequence). V lost 5 bases to trimming and J lost 0 bases, with 11 bases between them. Making use of molecular barcodes, quantitative 5'-RACE generated TCR beta libraries. TCRdb fed the 5' RACE reads into MiXCR, producing one record per CDR3 protein. The sample has 200,000 to 250,000 distinct CDR3 sequences, 18% seen once. This TCR was recovered from a male donor with ankylosing spondylitis. The chain recombines TRBV7-9 with TRBJ2-1; D gene ambiguous. Sequences were obtained from blood, either unsorted or a sorted T cell fraction (not recorded which). CDR3 loop: CASSPGSYSYNEQFF. CDR3 in DNA: TGTGCCAGCAGCCCCGGAAGTTACTCCTACAATGAGCAGTTCTTC.